This passage covers 27 T cell receptor beta chains from one sample sequenced in a study of T cell responses to AZD1222 COVID-19 vaccine (dated by TCRdb to the early 2020s). Receptor libraries were prepared by the immunoSEQ multiplex PCR assay. The table was pulled from immuneACCESS by TCRdb, which kept in-frame rearrangements only. Such tables lose some clones; where checked, under half of the loss comes from unresolved V genes, and the rest has no known cause. Counted in this sample were tens of thousands of clones; 83% of them appeared once. In total, the top ten clones hold over 40% of the sample. The sample's time point label is to be understood as: baseline before first vaccination. Sequences were derived from peripheral blood, sampled on day 0 of AZD1222 vaccination. The receptors originated from an adult in good health.

At least ten counts were recorded for this clone. CDR3 nucleotide sequence: TGTGCCAGCAGTTACAGGGGGTACGAGCAGTACTTC. It codes for CASSYRGYEQYF. This chain links TRBV2 with TRBJ2-7, with 8 positions matching TRBD1. The CDR3 spans 12 residues. From germline, CDR1 is SNHLY and CDR2 FYNNEI. Trimming took 5 bases from V and 4 from J; bases not matched to a gene: 1.

The chain uses TRBV28 and TRBJ2-7; 8 bases are shared with TRBD1. CDR1 is MDHEN and CDR2 is SYDVKM in the germline V gene. V lost 7 bases, J lost 4 bases, and 3 bases stayed unmatched. This CDR3 spans 12 amino acids. The CDR3 loop is CASTDRAYEQYF. DNA for the CDR3: TGTGCCAGCACGGACAGGGCGTACGAGCAGTACTTC. The full variable domain, its missing parts supplied by reference TRBV28 and TRBJ2-7, is DVKVTQSSRYLVKRTGEKVFLECVQDMDHENMFWYRQDPGLGLRLIYFSYDVKMKEKGDIPEGYSVSREKKERFSLILESASTNQTSMYLCASTDRAYEQYFGPGTRLTVT.

This chain links TRBV5-5 with TRBJ2-1, with D maybe TRBD2 (6 bases). The CDR3 has 14 amino acids. Trimming took off 1 base at V and 3 bases at J, with 8 bases between the two ends. CDR1 and CDR2 (germline): SGHKS, YYEKEE (reference sequence). The CDR3: CASSLRENYNEQFF. The CDR3 nucleotides read TGTGCCAGCAGCTTGCGGGAGAACTACAATGAGCAGTTCTTC. The full variable domain, completed using reference TRBV5-5 and TRBJ2-1, is DAGVTQSPTHLIKTRGQQVTLRCSPISGHKSVSWYQQVLGQGPQFIFQYYEKEERGRGNFPDRFSARQFPNYSSELNVNALLLGDSALYLCASSLRENYNEQFFGPGTRLTVL.

CDR3 protein: CASIPTPGGMSNQPQHF. The DNA for the CDR3 is TGTGCCAGCATCCCTACTCCCGGAGGGATGAGCAATCAGCCCCAGCATTTT. This chain uses TRBV28 with TRBJ1-5; no definite D call. V was clipped by 7 bases and J by 1 base, with 20 bases between them. CDR1 and CDR2 (germline): MDHEN, SYDVKM. The CDR3 has 17 residues.

The V gene is TRBV28, the J gene TRBJ1-2; 9 bases align to TRBD1. There are 17 residues in the CDR3. J was trimmed by 8 bases and V by 3 bases; bases with no gene match: 16. Germline V CDR1 and CDR2: MDHEN, SYDVKM. The CDR3 loop is CASSFPKLGQGVYGYTF. The CDR3 DNA reads as TGTGCCAGCAGTTTCCCAAAGTTGGGACAGGGAGTGTACGGCTACACCTTC.

The rearrangement uses TRBV6-1 and TRBJ1-5, with 7 bases lining up with TRBD1. Trimming at V came to 2 bases and at J to 5 bases, leaving 9 bases not matched to a gene. The CDR3 consists of 16 residues. Germline V gene sequence: CDR1 MNHNS, CDR2 SASEGT. The CDR3 DNA follows: TGTGCCAGCAGTGAATACGTAGGGGGCGGCTATCAGCCCCAGCATTTT. It encodes CASSEYVGGGYQPQHF.

This clone was counted between two and nine times. CDR3 sequence (DNA): TGTGCCAGCAGCCAAGCTGGGGGATGGAACATTCAGTACTTC. Translation gives CASSQAGGWNIQYF. The gene calls are TRBV13 and TRBJ2-4; D tentatively reads TRBD1 or TRBD2 (5 bases each). V lost 5 bases and J lost 7, with 15 bases in between. Germline values: CDR1 PRHDT, CDR2 FYEKMQ (reference sequence). This CDR3 has 14 amino acids. The full variable domain, rest sourced from reference TRBV13 and TRBJ2-4, is AAGVIQSPRHLIKEKRETATLKCYPIPRHDTVYWYQQGPGQDPQFLISFYEKMQSDKGSIPDRFSAQQFSDYHSELNMSSLELGDSALYFCASSQAGGWNIQYFGAGTRLSVL.

This sequence joins TRBV7-2 and TRBJ2-5; the D is unclear. The CDR3 totals 13 residues. CDR1 is SGHTA, CDR2 FQGNSA, per germline. The ends were cut back, 0 bases at V and 5 bases at J, with 7 bases in the middle. The CDR3 reads CASSLAGFETQYF. In DNA form, the CDR3 reads TGTGCCAGCAGCTTAGCCGGTTTTGAGACCCAGTACTTC.

The chain combines TRBV5-6 with TRBJ2-7; D unclear. The V end was cut by 1 base, the J end by 5 bases, with 10 bases between. This CDR3 spans 13 amino acids. The germline V gene has CDR1 SGHDT and CDR2 YYEEEE. The CDR3 region has the DNA TGTGCCAGCAGCTTGACCCTCTGGGACGAGCAGTACTTC. This encodes CASSLTLWDEQYF.

The V and J genes are TRBV5-1 and TRBJ2-4; D could derive from TRBD1 or TRBD2 (5 bases each). The V and J ends lost 5 bases and 10 bases respectively, with 22 bases between them. Germline CDR1 reads SGHRS; CDR2 reads YFSETQ. There are 15 residues in the CDR3. The CDR3 protein is CASSYGPGQEGIQYF. The CDR3 DNA reads as TGCGCCAGCAGTTACGGACCGGGCCAAGAGGGGATTCAGTACTTC.

This chain links TRBV7-3 with TRBJ2-3; 8 bases are a match to TRBD2. Germline-derived CDR1 and CDR2 are SGHTA and FQGTGA. The CDR3 is 14 amino acids. Losses at the gene ends were 5 bases for V and 0 bases for J; bases not matched to a gene: 1. The CDR3 DNA reads TGTGCCAGCAGCAGGACTAGCAGCACAGATACGCAGTATTTT. It translates to CASSRTSSTDTQYF.

V usage is TRBV15 and J usage is TRBJ1-1; D call uncertain. The V gene's germline CDR1 is LNHNV and CDR2 YYDKDF (reference sequence). V was trimmed by 0 bases and J by 7 bases, leaving 12 bases between them. This CDR3 comprises 14 residues. The DNA for the CDR3 is TGTGCCACCAGCAGAGATGGAGGAGGGAATGAAGCTTTCTTT. Translated, it gives CATSRDGGGNEAFF.

The chain carries TRBV30 and TRBJ1-2; TRBD1 might be the D (6 bases). Germline assignment: CDR1 GTSNPN and CDR2 SVGIG (reference sequence). Trimming pared 4 bases from V and 8 bases from J, leaving 20 bases between. This CDR3 contains 14 residues. Written as DNA, the CDR3 is TGTGCCTGGATTCCGGGGGGCGCCTTGAGAGGCTACACCTTC. Amino acids: CAWIPGGALRGYTF.

This clone was seen once. The chain uses TRBV25-1 and TRBJ1-2; the D is unclear. Germline CDR1 is MGHDK and CDR2 is SYGVNS. With 0 bases removed from V and 8 bases from J, the gap between germline ends came to 10 bases. The CDR3 has 13 amino acids. CDR3 coding DNA: TGTGCCAGCAGTGAATATCGGCCGCCGGGCTACACCTTC. The encoded protein is CASSEYRPPGYTF.

J is TRBJ2-1 and V is TRBV27; D gene uncertain. The V end was cut by 4 bases, the J end by 11 bases, with 9 bases between. The CDR3 extends over 11 amino acids. Looked up from germline, CDR1 is MNHEY and CDR2 is SMNVEV (reference sequence). The CDR3 here is CASSSPVQQFF. DNA for the CDR3: TGTGCCAGCAGTTCCCCGGTTCAGCAGTTCTTC.

This clone was detected only once. This specimen includes other DNA sequences encoding the same CDR3. This chain links TRBV19 with TRBJ2-3; no definite D call. Trimming removed 7 bases at V and 0 bases at J, with 11 bases between. Per germline, CDR1 LNHDA and CDR2 SQIVND (reference sequence). The CDR3 is made up of 14 amino acids. The CDR3 reads CASTPPGSTDTQYF. Here the CDR3 DNA reads TGTGCCAGTACCCCCCCCGGAAGCACAGATACGCAGTATTTT.

V gene TRBV5-8 combines with J gene TRBJ1-4; 9 nucleotides agree with TRBD1. The CDR3 totals 15 residues. Germline lookup yields CDR1 SGHTS and CDR2 YDEGEE. The junction had 2 bases not matched to a gene; V was cut back by 0 bases and J by 5 bases. CDR3 sequence (DNA): TGTGCCAGCAGCTTGGGACAGGGGGACAATGAAAAACTGTTTTTT. Amino acid sequence: CASSLGQGDNEKLFF. Supplemented by reference TRBV5-8 and TRBJ1-4, the full variable domain reads EAGVTQSPTHLIKTRGQQATLRCSPISGHTSVYWYQQALGLGLQFLLWYDEGEERNRGNFPPRFSGRQFPNYSSELNVNALELEDSALYLCASSLGQGDNEKLFFGSGTQLSVL.

V gene TRBV2 combines with J gene TRBJ2-7, with D possibly TRBD2 on 5 matching bases. The CDR3 has 14 amino acids. V lost 6 bases and J lost 1, with 13 bases in between. CDR1 and CDR2 (germline): SNHLY, FYNNEI. In nucleotides, the CDR3 is TGTGCCAGCAGCTCCGACGGGGTTTCCTACGAGCAGTACTTC. Its protein is CASSSDGVSYEQYF.

The chain links TRBV2 to TRBJ1-6, with TRBD1 identical over 9 bases. Trimming took 3 bases from V and 10 from J; bases not matched to a gene: 4. This CDR3 comprises 14 residues. Per the germline V gene, CDR1 is SNHLY and CDR2 is FYNNEI. CDR3: CASSDQTGGSPLHF. The CDR3 region has the DNA TGTGCCAGCAGTGACCAGACAGGGGGATCACCCCTCCACTTT.

CDR3 amino acids: CASSLWQNTEAFF. CDR3 nucleotides: TGCGCCAGCAGCTTGTGGCAGAACACTGAAGCTTTCTTT. The chain recombines TRBV5-1 with TRBJ1-1; D unresolved. Trimming took 1 base from V and 1 from J, leaving 5 bases between them. CDR1 SGHRS and CDR2 YFSETQ come from the germline V gene. The CDR3 totals 13 residues.

The genes are TRBV5-4 and TRBJ2-2; 9 nucleotides align to TRBD1. Germline loops: CDR1 SGHNT, CDR2 YYREEE (reference sequence). This CDR3 contains 17 residues. The V segment lost 1 base and the J segment 2 bases; nucleotides outside the gene matches: 6. CDR3 protein: CASSLPGQGSNTGELFF. In nucleotides, the CDR3 is TGTGCCAGCAGCTTGCCTGGACAGGGGTCTAACACCGGGGAGCTGTTTTTT.

J is TRBJ2-5 and V is TRBV7-9; 10 bases are a match to TRBD1. Unmatched junction bases numbered 7, after V lost 5 bases and J lost 4 bases. In germline, CDR1 is SEHNR, CDR2 FQNEAQ (reference sequence). There are 15 residues in the CDR3. The CDR3, as DNA: TGTGCCAGCAGCCCCACCGGGACAGGGGCAGAGACCCAGTACTTC. This encodes CASSPTGTGAETQYF.

The V gene is TRBV5-6, the J gene TRBJ2-6; no clear D gene. Germline CDR1 is SGHDT and CDR2 is YYEEEE. There are 14 residues in the CDR3. Trimming removed 6 bases at V and 2 bases at J, with 9 bases between. The DNA of the CDR3 is TGTGCCAGCATCACCATCACTGGGGCCAACGTCCTGACTTTC. Residues: CASITITGANVLTF.

This chain links TRBV11-2 with TRBJ2-2, with TRBD2 matching over 8 bases. The V gene's germline CDR1 is SGHAT and CDR2 FQNNGV. This CDR3 has 17 amino acids. V dropped 6 bases and J dropped 6; count of bases not matched to a gene: 15. CDR3 residues: CASSTGGLVGISGELFF. CDR3 DNA: TGTGCCAGCAGTACGGGGGGACTAGTTGGAATCTCCGGGGAGCTGTTTTTT. Full variable domain (outside the CDR3, taken from reference TRBV11-2 and TRBJ2-2): EAGVAQSPRYKIIEKRQSVAFWCNPISGHATLYWYQQILGQGPKLLIQFQNNGVVDDSQLPKDRFSAERLKGVDSTLKIQPAKLEDSAVYLCASSTGGLVGISGELFFGEGSRLTVL.

The rearrangement joins TRBV12-3 or TRBV12-4 to TRBJ1-1; D might be TRBD1 (6 bases). Trimming took 6 bases from V and 0 from J, leaving 8 bases between them. This CDR3 has 13 amino acids. The CDR3 coding sequence is TGTGCCAGCAGGACAGGAATGAACACTGAAGCTTTCTTT. Its protein product is CASRTGMNTEAFF.

The rearrangement uses TRBV7-8 and TRBJ1-2, with no clear D. Per the germline V gene, CDR1 is SGHVS and CDR2 is FQNEAQ. Between the trimmed V and J ends, which lost 5 bases and 2 bases, there was a span of 12 bases. The CDR3 consists of 14 residues. This CDR3 reads CASSLINTNYGYTF. The CDR3 coding sequence is TGTGCCAGCAGCCTTATCAACACCAACTATGGCTACACCTTC.

As regards this clone: The sample contains more than one DNA sequence encoding this CDR3. This chain links TRBV5-4 with TRBJ2-3; D is unresolved. The CDR3 totals 12 residues. Trimming cost V 2 bases and J 1 base, with 2 bases left between them. Germline V gene lookup returns CDR1 SGHNT and CDR2 YYREEE (reference sequence). In DNA, the CDR3 is TGTGCCAGCAGCTTTGGCACAGATACGCAGTATTTT. As protein: CASSFGTDTQYF. The whole variable domain, filled in from reference TRBV5-4 and TRBJ2-3, reads ETGVTQSPTHLIKTRGQQVTLRCSSQSGHNTVSWYQQALGQGPQFIFQYYREEENGRGNFPPRFSGLQFPNYSSELNVNALELDDSALYLCASSFGTDTQYFGPGTRLTVL.